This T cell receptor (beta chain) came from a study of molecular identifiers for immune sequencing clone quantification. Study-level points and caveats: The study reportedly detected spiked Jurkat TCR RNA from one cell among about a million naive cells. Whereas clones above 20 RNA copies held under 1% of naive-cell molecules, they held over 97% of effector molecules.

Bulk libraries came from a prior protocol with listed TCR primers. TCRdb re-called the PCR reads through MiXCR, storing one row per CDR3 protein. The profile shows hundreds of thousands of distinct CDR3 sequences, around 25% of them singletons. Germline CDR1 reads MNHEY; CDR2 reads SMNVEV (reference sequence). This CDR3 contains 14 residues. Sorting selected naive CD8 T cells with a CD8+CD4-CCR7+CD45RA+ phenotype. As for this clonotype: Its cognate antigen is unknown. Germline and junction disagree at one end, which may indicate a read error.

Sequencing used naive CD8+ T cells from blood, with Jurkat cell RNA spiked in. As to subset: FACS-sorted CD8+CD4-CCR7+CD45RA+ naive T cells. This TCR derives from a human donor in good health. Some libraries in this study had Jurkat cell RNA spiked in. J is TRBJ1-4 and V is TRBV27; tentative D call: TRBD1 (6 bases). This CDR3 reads CACRGWATNEKLFF. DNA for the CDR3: TGTGCCTGCAGGGGATGGGCAACTAATGAAAAACTGTTTTTT.